What follows is one TCR beta chain and its context. The antigen is not known. Germline loops: CDR1 SGHNT, CDR2 YYREEE (reference sequence). The V end lost 1 base, the J end lost 0 bases, and 13 bases lay between the germline ends. The CDR3 is made up of 17 amino acids. Measured with immunoSEQ multiplex PCR; TCRdb has only the in-frame clones, and not every one. Of some 10,000 clones in the sample, over 65% were seen once. These data originate in a study of OX40 agonist ivuxolimab in advanced cancers. Looking at the study overall: Patients received the agonistic anti-OX40 (CD134) antibody ivuxolimab. Of the patients, three showed partial responses, one with hepatocellular carcinoma and two with cutaneous melanoma.

The study's findings and limits: Among some nonresponders, normalized T-cell clonal expansion was also low. Partial responders at 0.1-3.0 mg/kg showed near-lowest clonal expansion.

This receptor was taken from an adult with an advanced solid tumor such as melanoma, head and neck, liver or kidney cancer. J is TRBJ2-2 and V is TRBV5-4; tentatively, D is TRBD2 (5 bases). The sequencing used CD4+ or CD8+ T cells sorted from blood, collected in a trial of the OX40 agonist ivuxolimab. CDR3 nucleotides: TGTGCCAGCAGCTTGTTTCCAGCGGACGCGAACACCGGGGAGCTGTTTTTT. It encodes CASSLFPADANTGELFF.